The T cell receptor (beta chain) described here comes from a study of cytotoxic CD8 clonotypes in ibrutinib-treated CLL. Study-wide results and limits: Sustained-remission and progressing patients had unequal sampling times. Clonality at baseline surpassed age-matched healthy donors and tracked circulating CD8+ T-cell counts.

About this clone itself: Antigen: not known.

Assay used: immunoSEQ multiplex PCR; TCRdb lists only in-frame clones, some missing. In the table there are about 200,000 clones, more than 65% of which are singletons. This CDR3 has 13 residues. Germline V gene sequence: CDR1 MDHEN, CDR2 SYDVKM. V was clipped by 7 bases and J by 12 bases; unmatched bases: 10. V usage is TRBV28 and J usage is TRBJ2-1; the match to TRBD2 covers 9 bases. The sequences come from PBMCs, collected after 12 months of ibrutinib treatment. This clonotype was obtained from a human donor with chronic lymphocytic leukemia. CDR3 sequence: CASTRGGRARQFF. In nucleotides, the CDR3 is TGTGCCAGCACGAGGGGCGGGAGGGCTAGGCAGTTCTTC.